Each of the 24 T cell receptor beta chains below was sequenced from the same sample in a study of blood T cell repertoires in COVID-19. Sequencing used immunoSEQ multiplex PCR; TCRdb keeps in-frame clones, though not all of them. This table holds about 170,000 clones, 80% to 95% found once. Sequenced material: peripheral blood. The origin of the receptors is a man in his thirties or forties with COVID-19, enrolled during active disease.

This clone was seen just once. V usage is TRBV27 and J usage is TRBJ1-5, with a weak D call TRBD1 (6 bases). Per germline, CDR1 MNHEY and CDR2 SMNVEV (reference sequence). This CDR3 comprises 17 residues. Deletions cut 6 bases from V and 3 bases from J, with 21 bases between. The CDR3 here is CASSRNRAFDSNQPQHF. In DNA, the CDR3 is TGTGCCAGCAGCCGAAACAGGGCGTTCGATTCCAATCAGCCCCAGCATTTT.

This chain uses TRBV4-2 with TRBJ2-6; TRBD2 might be the D (5 bases). Trimming stripped 3 bases from V and 2 bases from J, with 11 bases between. Looked up from germline, CDR1 is LGHNA and CDR2 is YNFKEQ. This CDR3 is 16 amino acids long. CDR3 coding DNA: TGTGCCAGCAGCCAGAGGGATGGGGCTGGGGCCAACGTCCTGACTTTC. Translating gives CASSQRDGAGANVLTF.

The rearrangement joins TRBV24-1 to TRBJ1-5; 8 nucleotides match TRBD1. From germline, CDR1 is KGHDR and CDR2 SFDVKD. Unmatched junction bases numbered 5, after V lost 3 bases and J lost 2 bases. The CDR3 runs to 16 residues. The CDR3 DNA reads as TGTGCCACCAGTGATCCAGGACAGGGCGGCAATCAGCCCCAGCATTTT. The encoded protein is CATSDPGQGGNQPQHF.

The CDR3 DNA sequence: TGTGCCAGTAGTATAGATTTGGACAGGGCTGGCTACACCTTC. The encoded protein is CASSIDLDRAGYTF. The V call is TRBV19, the J call TRBJ1-2, with 8 bases lining up with TRBD1. This CDR3 comprises 14 residues. The germline CDR1 and CDR2 sequences are LNHDA and SQIVND (reference sequence). V shed 0 bases, J shed 7 bases, and the junction held 4 bases outside the gene matches.

V usage is TRBV7-9 and J usage is TRBJ2-1, with D unresolved. Trimming shortened V by 4 bases and J by 3 bases, and 10 bases separated the two germline ends. The germline gives CDR1 SEHNR, CDR2 FQNEAQ (reference sequence). This CDR3 is 14 amino acids long. CDR3 nucleotides: TGTGCCAGCAGCTCCCCGAGCTTCTACAATGAGCAGTTCTTC. Amino acids: CASSSPSFYNEQFF.

This chain links TRBV5-6 with TRBJ1-3; weak D call: TRBD1 (6 bases). This CDR3 has 16 residues. Germline CDR1 reads SGHDT; CDR2 reads YYEEEE. The V and J ends lost 0 bases and 2 bases respectively, with 12 bases between them. The CDR3 sequence: CASSLDRVWPGNTIYF. The CDR3 DNA reads as TGTGCCAGCAGCTTGGACAGGGTCTGGCCTGGAAACACCATATATTTT.

V and J are TRBV4-3 and TRBJ1-3; 9 nucleotides agree with TRBD1. Germline CDR1 and CDR2: LGHNA and YSLEER. This CDR3 is built from 17 residues. Trimming at V came to 4 bases and at J to 4 bases, leaving 11 bases not matched to a gene. Here the CDR3 reads CASSPLGSGTGGNTIYF. As DNA, the CDR3 is TGCGCCAGCAGCCCCCTAGGGTCCGGGACAGGGGGAAACACCATATATTTT.

This sequence joins TRBV3-1 (or the pseudogene TRBV3-2) and TRBJ2-2; 11 bases fit TRBD2. Germline trimming cut 3 bases from V and 0 bases from J; bases unmatched to any gene: 18. This CDR3 region has 22 residues. Germline loops: CDR1 LGHDT, CDR2 YNNKEL (reference sequence). CDR3 amino acids: CASSQRRGGLAGPGSNTGELFF. DNA for the CDR3: TGTGCCAGCAGCCAGCGTAGGGGAGGACTAGCGGGTCCCGGATCGAACACCGGGGAGCTGTTTTTT.

The J gene is TRBJ1-3, the V gene TRBV3-1 (or the pseudogene TRBV3-2); the D gene is possibly TRBD1 (5 bases). The germline gives CDR1 LGHDT, CDR2 YNNKEL (reference sequence). The CDR3 is 14 amino acids. V lost 5 bases, J lost 2 bases, and 10 bases lay in between. CDR3 amino acids: CASSITGAGNTIYF. In DNA, the CDR3 is TGTGCCAGCAGCATTACAGGAGCTGGAAACACCATATATTTT.

The chain combines TRBV6-5 with TRBJ2-5; possible D gene TRBD1, 5 bases. This CDR3 is 15 amino acids long. V dropped 6 bases and J dropped 1 base, with 15 bases sitting between them. Germline CDR1 reads MNHEY; CDR2 reads SVGAGI. CDR3 amino acids: CASRHQDILQETQYF. The CDR3 nucleotides are TGTGCCAGCAGACACCAGGACATTCTCCAAGAGACCCAGTACTTC.

V is TRBV28 and J is TRBJ2-4; TRBD2 aligns across 7 bases. V gave up 1 base and J gave up 10 bases; unmatched junction bases: 4. CDR3 size: 13 residues. CDR1 MDHEN and CDR2 SYDVKM come from the germline V gene. For the CDR3, the DNA is TGTGCCAGCAGTTTATTGATCGGGGGGATTCAGTACTTC. The encoded protein is CASSLLIGGIQYF. The variable domain in full, with the rest retrieved from reference TRBV28 and TRBJ2-4, is DVKVTQSSRYLVKRTGEKVFLECVQDMDHENMFWYRQDPGLGLRLIYFSYDVKMKEKGDIPEGYSVSREKKERFSLILESASTNQTSMYLCASSLLIGGIQYFGAGTRLSVL.

The chain recombines TRBV5-6 with TRBJ2-5; TRBD1 aligns across 11 bases. CDR1 is SGHDT, CDR2 YYEEEE, per germline. The CDR3 is 15 amino acids. The J segment lost 5 bases and the V segment lost 4 bases, leaving 7 bases of the junction unmatched. The CDR3 here is CASSPGQGAGETQYF. The CDR3, as DNA: TGTGCCAGCAGCCCAGGACAGGGGGCTGGGGAGACCCAGTACTTC.

CDR3 in DNA: TGCAGCGTTGAAGATAGTCTAGCCATGGGGTACAATGAGCAGTTCTTC. Translation: CSVEDSLAMGYNEQFF. The V call is TRBV29-1, the J call TRBJ2-1, with D maybe TRBD2 (5 bases). This CDR3 comprises 16 residues. Trimming cost V 0 bases and J 4 bases, with 16 bases left between them. The germline CDR1 and CDR2 sequences are SQVTM and ANQGSEA.

V and J are TRBV6-5 and TRBJ2-7; 8 bases are shared with TRBD1. V lost 0 bases, J lost 3 bases, and 4 bases stayed unmatched. The CDR3 is 15 residues long. Per the germline V gene, CDR1 is MNHEY and CDR2 is SVGAGI. CDR3 sequence: CASSYSYRGIYEQYF. The CDR3 DNA reads TGTGCCAGCAGTTACTCCTACAGGGGGATCTACGAGCAGTACTTC.

The V and J genes are TRBV9 and TRBJ1-3, with a possible D match to TRBD1 (5 bases). CDR1 and CDR2 (germline): SGDLS, YYNGEE. The V and J ends lost 3 bases and 8 bases respectively, with 18 bases between them. The CDR3 is made up of 15 amino acids. The CDR3 reads CASSGDTGYGHTIYF. The CDR3 DNA sequence: TGTGCCAGCAGCGGAGACACAGGTTACGGGCACACCATATATTTT.

This clone was seen a few times. The chain employs TRBV2 and TRBJ2-7; tentatively, D is TRBD2 (5 bases). The CDR3 contains 15 residues. V shed 1 base and J shed 0 bases, with 10 bases lying between them. Germline V gene sequence: CDR1 SNHLY, CDR2 FYNNEI. The CDR3 sequence is CASSEGLAASYEQYF. DNA for the CDR3: TGTGCCAGCAGTGAAGGGCTAGCTGCCTCCTACGAGCAGTACTTC.

The rearrangement joins TRBV11-2 to TRBJ2-5; D perhaps matches TRBD1 (6 bases). Germline values: CDR1 SGHAT, CDR2 FQNNGV. The CDR3 has 14 amino acids. V gave up 1 base and J gave up 1 base, with 7 bases separating them. CDR3 residues: CASSLGTAQETQYF. Here the CDR3 DNA reads TGTGCCAGCAGCTTAGGGACAGCCCAAGAGACCCAGTACTTC.

This clone was observed a single time. This chain joins TRBV19 and TRBJ2-7, with D possibly matching TRBD1 (6 bases). CDR3 length: 11 residues. CDR1 is LNHDA and CDR2 is SQIVND in the germline V gene (reference sequence). V was pared by 8 bases and J by 7 bases, with 12 bases between. The CDR3 protein is CASSTGREQYF. The CDR3 DNA follows: TGTGCCAGTTCTACAGGGCGGGAGCAGTACTTC.

This clone occurred once. The J gene is TRBJ1-5, the V gene TRBV6-5, with D maybe TRBD1 (5 bases). Deletions cut 0 bases from V and 4 bases from J, with 10 bases between. CDR1 MNHEY and CDR2 SVGAGI come from the germline V gene. The CDR3 extends over 15 amino acids. The CDR3 sequence: CASSYSGAVNQPQHF. CDR3 sequence (DNA): TGTGCCAGCAGTTACTCTGGGGCGGTTAATCAGCCCCAGCATTTT.

A remark on this clone: An end of the junction differs from the germline gene, which may be a read error. The chain combines TRBV3-1 (or the pseudogene TRBV3-2) with TRBJ2-5; D perhaps matches TRBD1 (6 bases). Germline-derived CDR1 and CDR2 are LGHDT and YNNKEL (reference sequence). The CDR3 extends over 15 amino acids. The CDR3 DNA reads as TGTGCCAGCAGTCGTGGACAGCCGAGGAAAGAGGCCCAGTACTTC. As protein: CASSRGQPRKEAQYF.

The rearrangement joins TRBV7-2 to TRBJ2-7; D uncertain. The CDR3 consists of 13 residues. Germline loops: CDR1 SGHTA, CDR2 FQGNSA. The V end lost 3 bases, the J end lost 0 bases, and 6 bases lay between the germline ends. Written as DNA, the CDR3 is TGTGCCAGCAGCTTTAGAATCTCCTACGAGCAGTACTTC. Translated, it gives CASSFRISYEQYF. The full variable domain, rest sourced from reference TRBV7-2 and TRBJ2-7, is GAGVSQSPSNKVTEKGKDVELRCDPISGHTALYWYRQSLGQGLEFLIYFQGNSAPDKSGLPSDRFSAERTGGSVSTLTIQRTQQEDSAVYLCASSFRISYEQYFGPGTRLTVT.

A single count supports this clone. V usage is TRBV30 and J usage is TRBJ2-2, with TRBD2 as a possible D gene (5 bases). Germline V lookup: CDR1 GTSNPN, CDR2 SVGIG (reference sequence). The V gene lost 4 bases and the J gene lost 0 bases, with 12 bases spanning the gap. The CDR3 loop spans 15 amino acids. The CDR3 loop reads CAWIYPGTNTGELFF. For the CDR3, the DNA is TGTGCCTGGATATATCCGGGAACGAACACCGGGGAGCTGTTTTTT.

This clone was found once. This chain links TRBV7-3 with TRBJ2-2; no clear D. Germline CDR1 and CDR2: SGHTA and FQGTGA. The CDR3 loop spans 12 amino acids. Trimming removed 5 bases at V and 3 bases at J, with 4 bases between. CDR3 sequence: CASSLDTGELFF. CDR3 DNA sequence: TGTGCCAGCAGCCTCGACACCGGGGAGCTGTTTTTT.

The CDR3 loop is CASSVGAGGIETQYF. As DNA, the CDR3 is TGTGCCAGCAGCGTAGGGGCAGGGGGGATAGAGACCCAGTACTTC. The chain couples TRBV9 to TRBJ2-5; TRBD1 is a possible D gene (7 bases). CDR1 and CDR2 (germline): SGDLS, YYNGEE. This CDR3 has 15 amino acids. V lost 0 bases, J lost 4 bases, and 13 bases lay in between.